Following are 9 T cell receptor beta chains from one sample sequenced in a study of shared clonotypes between healthy human individuals. Produced via immunoSEQ multiplex PCR; TCRdb's table is partial and in-frame only. Of roughly 2,300,000 clones listed, approximately 90% are singletons. Sequencing was carried out using naive CD4+ T cells from PBMCs. The subset was: CD45RA+ positively selected. These receptor sequences come from a man younger than 35 in good health. Some clones in this sample may be carry-over from other donors' samples.

This chain connects TRBV11-2 to TRBJ2-3; 10 bases are a match to TRBD2. Germline-derived CDR1 and CDR2 are SGHAT and FQNNGV. J gave up 9 bases and V 6 bases, and 18 bases lay outside the gene matches. This CDR3 region has 17 residues. CDR3 sequence: CASRHAGTSVSKSTQYF. Written as DNA, the CDR3 is TGTGCCAGCAGGCACGCCGGGACTAGCGTCTCGAAAAGCACGCAGTATTTT.

This clone is a singleton in its sample. The J gene is TRBJ1-6, the V gene TRBV7-9; 8 bases agree with TRBD1. J was trimmed by 7 bases and V by 6 bases; bases with no gene match: 5. The CDR3 extends over 14 amino acids. Germline CDR1 and CDR2: SEHNR and FQNEAQ (reference sequence). CDR3 residues: CASRGQGGNSPLHF. DNA for the CDR3: TGTGCCAGCAGAGGACAGGGAGGGAATTCACCCCTCCACTTT. The full variable domain, in which reference TRBV7-9 and TRBJ1-6 provide the parts outside the CDR3, is DTGVSQNPRHKITKRGQNVTFRCDPISEHNRLYWYRQTLGQGPEFLTYFQNEAQLEKSRLLSDRFSAERPKGSFSTLEIQRTEQGDSAMYLCASRGQGGNSPLHFGNGTRLTVT.

This clone was seen more than once but under ten times. The J gene is TRBJ1-1, the V gene TRBV19; no reliable D call. Trimming took 0 bases from V and 0 from J, leaving 8 bases between them. Germline CDR1 LNHDA, CDR2 SQIVND (reference sequence). The CDR3 sequence is 15 residues long. CDR3 sequence (DNA): TGTGCCAGTAGTATAGACCGTTACATGAACACTGAAGCTTTCTTT. It encodes CASSIDRYMNTEAFF.

The chain joins TRBV28 to TRBJ1-1, with 10 positions matching TRBD1. CDR3 length equals 15 residues. The V segment lost 2 bases and the J segment 8 bases; nucleotides outside the gene matches: 8. Germline CDR1 reads MDHEN; CDR2 reads SYDVKM. The CDR3 reads CASSLGTGAILEAFF. The CDR3 coding sequence is TGTGCCAGCAGTTTAGGGACAGGGGCTATCCTCGAAGCTTTCTTT.

The rearrangement uses TRBV7-9 and TRBJ1-1, with D unclear. From germline, CDR1 is SEHNR and CDR2 FQNEAQ (reference sequence). Trimming shortened V by 8 bases and J by 5 bases, and 9 bases separated the two germline ends. This CDR3 has 11 residues. CDR3 sequence reads: CASGRETEAFF. The CDR3 region has the DNA TGTGCCAGCGGGCGGGAGACTGAAGCTTTCTTT.

The chain is built from TRBV6-6 and TRBJ2-1; D is unclear. The CDR3 spans 15 residues. Germline-derived CDR1 and CDR2 are MNHNY and SVGAGI (reference sequence). Trimming shortened V by 6 bases and J by 2 bases, and 14 bases separated the two germline ends. The CDR3 bases are TGTGCCAGCAGCCCTGGCGTAGCCCCCTACAATGAGCAGTTCTTC. It is translated as CASSPGVAPYNEQFF.

In regard to this clone: The same CDR3 can be traced to other DNA sequences in this sample. This chain uses TRBV28 with TRBJ2-4; no definite D call. Germline V gene sequence: CDR1 MDHEN, CDR2 SYDVKM. Trimming removed 2 bases at V and 1 base at J, with 6 bases between. The CDR3 length is 14 residues. As DNA, the CDR3 is TGTGCCAGCAGTTTACCCGGCGCCAAAAACATTCAGTACTTC. Residues: CASSLPGAKNIQYF.

V and J are TRBV29-1 and TRBJ1-1; no reliable D call. CDR1 SQVTM and CDR2 ANQGSEA come from the germline V gene. Trimming left V 2 bases short and J 10 bases short, with 14 bases between. The CDR3 has 12 residues. This chain's CDR3 is CSVERATTVAFF. In nucleotides, the CDR3 is TGCAGCGTTGAACGGGCCACGACCGTAGCTTTCTTT.

The chain recombines TRBV6-5 with TRBJ1-5; TRBD1 might be the D (6 bases). CDR3 size: 13 residues. Per germline, CDR1 MNHEY and CDR2 SVGAGI. The V end was cut by 6 bases, the J end by 5 bases, with 11 bases between. The CDR3 DNA is TGTGCCAGCAGAGCGGACAGTTATCAGCCCCAGCATTTT. Encoded protein: CASRADSYQPQHF.